The 27 T cell receptor beta chains given below trace back to one sample, sequenced in a study of blood T cells in healthy people across ages. It was with a sample-barcoded 5' primer and a J-beta primer mix that a second PCR of roughly 6 to 11 cycles was run. TCRdb fed the 5' RACE reads into MiXCR, producing one record per CDR3 protein. This sample has 550,000 to 750,000 distinct CDR3 sequences; approximately 21% occur once, and the top ten carry under 4%. Sequencing used blood. The receptors shown here come from a man aged 70 or older in good health.

This clonotype was found many times. This chain links TRBV3-1 with TRBJ2-5; 12 nucleotides agree with TRBD2. TRBJ2-1 explains the end of the DNA better; the J call may be wrong. Germline V gene data show CDR1 as LGHDT and CDR2 as YNNKEL (reference sequence). The CDR3 is 14 amino acids. CDR3 DNA sequence: TGTGCCAGCAGCCAAGGACTAGCGGGAGTTGAGCAGTTCTTC. Translating gives CASSQGLAGVEQFF.

V is TRBV15 and J is TRBJ1-3; D remains ambiguous. The germline CDR1 and CDR2 sequences are LNHNV and YYDKDF (reference sequence). CDR3 length: 13 amino acids. V dropped 3 bases and J dropped 9 bases, with 12 bases sitting between them. CDR3 coding DNA: TGTGCCACCAGCAGCGCCAAGGGTGCCACCATATATTTT. Translation gives CATSSAKGATIYF.

The chain couples TRBV28 to TRBJ1-3, with 8 bases matching TRBD1. Germline V gene sequence: CDR1 MDHEN, CDR2 SYDVKM. This CDR3 has 17 residues. Germline trimming cut 1 base from V and 4 bases from J; bases unmatched to any gene: 9. The CDR3 sequence: CASSLFGQGLNGNTIYF. The CDR3 DNA sequence: TGTGCCAGCAGTTTATTCGGACAGGGCCTTAACGGAAACACCATATATTTT. The whole variable domain, remainder taken from reference TRBV28 and TRBJ1-3, is DVKVTQSSRYLVKRTGEKVFLECVQDMDHENMFWYRQDPGLGLRLIYFSYDVKMKEKGDIPEGYSVSREKKERFSLILESASTNQTSMYLCASSLFGQGLNGNTIYFGEGSWLTVV.

The genes are TRBV10-3 and TRBJ2-5; D is unclear. The end of the DNA is better explained by TRBJ2-7, so the J call may be wrong. Germline V CDR1 and CDR2: ENHRY, SYGVKD. This CDR3 comprises 12 residues. CDR3 in DNA: TGTGCCATCAGTGAGAACGGTTACGAGCAGTACTTC. Its protein is CAISENGYEQYF.

This clonotype was recorded at least ten times. V is TRBV28 and J is TRBJ1-6, with D perhaps matching TRBD1 (5 bases). Germline V gene data show CDR1 as MDHEN and CDR2 as SYDVKM. CDR3 size: 17 residues. V lost 3 bases and J 0 bases, leaving 12 bases between the germline ends. The CDR3 here is CASSFGAISSYNSPLHF. The CDR3 DNA follows: TGTGCCAGCAGTTTTGGGGCGATTAGCTCCTATAATTCACCCCTCCACTTT.

The genes are TRBV4-3 and TRBJ2-3, with 8 positions matching TRBD1. CDR1 and CDR2 from the germline V gene are LGHNA and YSLEER. V gave up 1 base and J gave up 2 bases; unmatched junction bases: 5. The CDR3 sequence is 16 residues long. The CDR3: CASSQVGQGVTDTQYF. DNA of the CDR3: TGCGCCAGCAGCCAAGTCGGACAGGGAGTCACAGATACGCAGTATTTT.

The rearrangement uses TRBV5-1 and TRBJ2-3; tentatively, D is TRBD1 (6 bases). Trimming took off 4 bases at V and 1 base at J, with 16 bases between the two ends. Germline V CDR1 and CDR2: SGHRS, YFSETQ. CDR3 length: 16 amino acids. The CDR3 DNA reads as TGCGCCAGCAGCCCCGGACAGCCAGCGGGCACAGATACGCAGTATTTT. Amino acids: CASSPGQPAGTDTQYF.

As to this clonotype: A much larger clonotype is one base distant, so this may be a read error. This sequence joins TRBV29-1 and TRBJ2-1, with 9 bases lining up with TRBD2. The CDR3 consists of 12 residues. The V gene's germline CDR1 is SQVTM and CDR2 ANQGSEA. CDR3 sequence (DNA): TGCAGCGTTGTTGTAGCGGGGGATGAGCAGTTATTC. Amino acids: CSVVVAGDEQLF.

J is TRBJ2-7 and V is TRBV12-3 or TRBV12-4; maybe TRBD2 (6 bases). V lost 6 bases to trimming and J lost 1 base, with 16 bases between them. This CDR3 has 15 residues. In DNA, the CDR3 is TGTGCCAGCAGCAACCCCGGGACTGAGTCCTACGAGCAGTACTTC. As protein: CASSNPGTESYEQYF.

J is TRBJ2-3 and V is TRBV20-1, with no clear D. The CDR3 is 15 residues long. Per the germline V gene, CDR1 is DFQATT and CDR2 is SNEGSKA (reference sequence). V dropped 1 base and J dropped 5 bases, with 16 bases sitting between them. The CDR3 here is CSARAPNRVGDTQYF. In DNA form, the CDR3 reads TGCAGTGCTAGAGCCCCGAACCGGGTGGGAGATACGCAGTATTTT.

This clonotype was seen repeatedly, ten times or more. The rearrangement uses TRBV5-1 and TRBJ2-1; no clear D. The germline V gene has CDR1 SGHRS and CDR2 YFSETQ. V lost 2 bases, J lost 6 bases, and 15 bases lay in between. The CDR3 extends over 15 amino acids. The CDR3 region is CASSLVGIAPNEQFF. CDR3 nucleotide sequence: TGCGCCAGCAGCTTAGTTGGGATAGCTCCCAATGAGCAGTTCTTC.

There are a few counts of this clonotype. The rearrangement joins TRBV12-3 or TRBV12-4 to TRBJ1-1, with D unclear. The CDR3 runs to 11 residues. The germline V and J ends were trimmed by 6 bases and 6 bases, with 8 bases remaining between them. CDR3 DNA sequence: TGTGCCAGCAGGAATAGGGCTGAAGCTTTCTTT. Translation: CASRNRAEAFF.

The gene calls are TRBV5-1 and TRBJ1-3; TRBD1 aligns across 8 bases. The CDR3 is 17 amino acids. Germline values: CDR1 SGHRS, CDR2 YFSETQ. Trimming at V came to 2 bases and at J to 0 bases, leaving 7 bases not matched to a gene. The CDR3 protein is CASSFGTGALSGNTIYF. CDR3 bases: TGCGCCAGCAGCTTCGGGACAGGCGCCCTCTCTGGAAACACCATATATTTT.

The chain employs TRBV2 and TRBJ2-7; the D gene is possibly TRBD2 (6 bases). Trimming left V 6 bases short and J 1 base short, with 16 bases between. Germline CDR1 reads SNHLY; CDR2 reads FYNNEI. The CDR3 sequence is 15 residues long. The CDR3 loop is CASSRGASRSYEQYF. In DNA form, the CDR3 reads TGTGCCAGCAGCCGCGGGGCTAGCAGGTCCTACGAGCAGTACTTC.

J is TRBJ2-5 and V is TRBV7-3, with a possible D match to TRBD1 (6 bases). The CDR3 is 15 residues long. V gave up 1 base and J gave up 3 bases, with 12 bases separating them. Germline assignment: CDR1 SGHTA and CDR2 FQGTGA. CDR3 sequence: CASSLNPGQKETQYF. The CDR3 DNA sequence: TGTGCCAGCAGCTTAAATCCCGGACAGAAAGAGACCCAGTACTTC.

This clonotype turned up a few times. The V gene is TRBV5-5, the J gene TRBJ1-2, with 9 bases that match TRBD1. The CDR3 spans 15 residues. V lost 2 bases, J lost 6 bases, and 8 bases stayed unmatched. In germline, CDR1 is SGHKS, CDR2 YYEKEE (reference sequence). Written as DNA, the CDR3 is TGTGCCAGCAGCTTATTCGGGGGACAGGGCCATGGCTACACCTTC. Protein sequence: CASSLFGGQGHGYTF.

V is TRBV20-1 and J is TRBJ2-5; tentatively, D is TRBD1 or TRBD2 (5 bases each). The J call may not be correct, given that the DNA end is closer to TRBJ2-7. The V gene's germline CDR1 is DFQATT and CDR2 SNEGSKA (reference sequence). CDR3 length: 13 residues. CDR3 residues: CSASGTNLYEQYF. DNA for the CDR3: TGCAGTGCTTCCGGGACGAATCTCTACGAGCAGTACTTC.

V gene TRBV29-1 combines with J gene TRBJ1-1; 9 bases map to TRBD1. CDR1 is SQVTM, CDR2 ANQGSEA, per germline. The trim removed 0 bases at V and 4 bases at J, leaving 3 bases unmatched. The CDR3 loop spans 14 amino acids. As DNA, the CDR3 is TGCAGCGTTGAAGAAGACAGGGGGATCACTGAAGCTTTCTTT. Protein product: CSVEEDRGITEAFF.

J is TRBJ2-5 and V is TRBV5-1, with a possible D match to TRBD1 (5 bases). The DNA end is more similar to TRBJ2-1, so the J call may be wrong. Germline CDR1 SGHRS, CDR2 YFSETQ. The CDR3 covers 12 residues. DNA for the CDR3: TGCGCCAGCCAAGACAGCTACAATGAGCAGTTCTTC. This encodes CASQDSYNEQFF.

The chain recombines TRBV7-3 with TRBJ1-2; 9 bases fit TRBD1. The germline V gene has CDR1 SGHTA and CDR2 FQGTGA. The CDR3 totals 15 residues. J was trimmed by 2 bases and V by 2 bases; bases with no gene match: 3. The CDR3 sequence: CASSLSGTGNYGYTF. The DNA for the CDR3 is TGTGCCAGCAGCTTATCAGGGACAGGGAACTATGGCTACACCTTC.

The gene calls are TRBV10-3 and TRBJ2-1, with D hard to call. This CDR3 region has 13 residues. Deletions cut 3 bases from V and 4 bases from J, with 7 bases between. Germline CDR1 and CDR2: ENHRY and SYGVKD. As DNA, the CDR3 is TGTGCCATCAGTGACGACCTGTACAATGAGCAGTTCTTC. Translating it yields CAISDDLYNEQFF.

The chain has TRBV7-3 and TRBJ2-5, with TRBD2 matching 16 bases. The J call is uncertain, as TRBJ2-1 better fits the DNA end. CDR3 length equals 17 residues. CDR1 is SGHTA, CDR2 FQGTGA, per germline. DNA of the CDR3: TGTGCCAGCAGCTTGTCCGGGACTAGCGGGGGGGTCACTGAGCAGTTCTTC. Translated, it gives CASSLSGTSGGVTEQFF.

J is TRBJ2-1 and V is TRBV20-1; 7 bases are a match to TRBD1. Losses at the gene ends were 5 bases for V and 3 bases for J; bases not matched to a gene: 7. From germline, CDR1 is DFQATT and CDR2 SNEGSKA (reference sequence). CDR3 length equals 14 residues. The CDR3 protein is CSAGAPGGYNEQFF. CDR3 nucleotides: TGCAGTGCTGGGGCCCCAGGGGGCTACAATGAGCAGTTCTTC.

The rearrangement joins TRBV6-9 to TRBJ2-2, with D tentatively TRBD1 (5 bases). With 2 bases removed from V and 4 bases from J, the gap between germline ends came to 14 bases. This CDR3 is 16 amino acids long. CDR1 and CDR2 from the germline V gene are MNHGY and SVAAGI. The DNA of the CDR3 is TGTGCCAGCAGTTATCCGATCTGGACACCCACCGGGGAGCTGTTTTTT. This gives the protein CASSYPIWTPTGELFF.

This clonotype was counted only a few times. The chain recombines TRBV20-1 with TRBJ2-2, with D unclear. The CDR3 consists of 13 residues. V lost 6 bases and J lost 7, with 15 bases in between. Germline-derived CDR1 and CDR2 are DFQATT and SNEGSKA (reference sequence). The CDR3 loop reads CSAPDSSGGELFF. CDR3 DNA: TGCAGTGCCCCAGATTCATCCGGCGGGGAGCTGTTTTTT.

This clonotype was counted a few times. For the CDR3, the DNA is TGTGCCAGCAGCCAAGGAACCGGGACGGCCTGGGGGTCACCCCTCCACTTT. It codes for CASSQGTGTAWGSPLHF. This chain connects TRBV3-1 to TRBJ1-6, with D possibly being TRBD1 (5 bases). CDR1 is LGHDT and CDR2 is YNNKEL in the germline V gene (reference sequence). CDR3 length equals 17 residues. V lost 1 base to trimming and J lost 10 bases, with 20 bases between them.

This clonotype was counted between two and nine times. V and J are TRBV7-3 and TRBJ2-2; TRBD2 aligns across 12 bases. The CDR3 covers 20 residues. The ends lost 6 bases at V and 3 bases at J; junction bases unmatched: 17. Germline values: CDR1 SGHTA, CDR2 FQGTGA. The CDR3 sequence is CASSNKFLAGGPLDTGELFF. In DNA, the CDR3 is TGTGCCAGCAGTAATAAGTTTCTAGCGGGAGGGCCCTTGGACACCGGGGAGCTGTTTTTT.